This T cell receptor (beta chain) was sequenced in a study of radiotherapy plus CTLA-4 blockade in lung cancer. Overall study context: Objective responses were observed in around 17% of patients, and disease control was achieved by about 30%. Study-wide findings and caveats: Reportedly, early blood T cell clone dynamics best predicted response, with interferon-beta.

Those with chemo-refractory metastatic non-small-cell lung cancer were treated with focal radiation combined with CTLA-4 blockade using ipilimumab. TCRdb's copy holds only in-frame clones and misses some; the assay was immunoSEQ multiplex PCR. The data show 80,000 or so clones, approximately 80% seen once. This CDR3 contains 15 residues. CDR1 is SNHLY and CDR2 is FYNNEI in the germline V gene. Trimming shortened V by 3 bases and J by 4 bases, and 12 bases separated the two germline ends. A note on this clone: The antigen is unknown.

The chain recombines TRBV2 with TRBJ2-2; tentative D call: TRBD2 (6 bases). The clonotype originates from a human donor with non-small cell lung cancer who had stable disease on radiotherapy plus ipilimumab. The sample here was peripheral blood, taken from a patient treated with radiotherapy plus ipilimumab. CDR3 coding DNA: TGTGCCAGCAGTGAGGGCGGGGATGGCACCGGGGAGCTGTTTTTT. It yields the protein CASSEGGDGTGELFF.